The 16 T cell receptor beta chains below were found in one sample sequenced in a study of cytomegalovirus exposure and HLA in healthy donors. PCR involved 60 Vbeta and 13 Jbeta primers. Sequencing used immunoSEQ multiplex PCR; TCRdb keeps in-frame clones, though not all of them. The sample holds about 160,000 clones, roughly 80% seen once. The source material was PBMCs. The receptors here all came from a man aged 30-40 years in good health and CMV-seronegative.

CDR3 protein: CASSQGSSYNEQFF. The CDR3 bases are TGCGCCAGCAGCCAGGGCAGCTCCTACAATGAGCAGTTCTTC. The gene calls are TRBV4-3 and TRBJ2-1; D remains ambiguous. The CDR3 is 14 amino acids. Germline lookup yields CDR1 LGHNA and CDR2 YSLEER. The V end was cut by 3 bases, the J end by 0 bases, with 6 bases between.

The chain has TRBV6-1 and TRBJ1-1, with D uncertain. The CDR3 has 13 residues. Germline-derived CDR1 and CDR2 are MNHNS and SASEGT. The V and J ends lost 2 bases and 6 bases respectively, with 10 bases between them. The CDR3 here is CASSERWRAEAFF. In DNA form, the CDR3 reads TGTGCCAGCAGTGAAAGGTGGAGGGCTGAAGCTTTCTTT.

This clone was seen once. The rearrangement links TRBV10-1 to TRBJ2-2; 9 nucleotides line up with TRBD1. Looked up from germline, CDR1 is WNHNN and CDR2 is SYGVQD (reference sequence). The CDR3 extends over 16 amino acids. Losses at the gene ends were 2 bases for V and 6 bases for J; bases not matched to a gene: 7. The CDR3, as DNA: TGCGCCAGCAGTGAGCAGTGGACAGGGGTGGCCGGGGAGCTGTTTTTT. Translated, it gives CASSEQWTGVAGELFF.

In regard to this clone: In the same sample, other DNA sequences code for this CDR3. The chain has TRBV11-2 and TRBJ2-7; 9 nucleotides match TRBD1. This CDR3 is 14 amino acids long. In germline, CDR1 is SGHAT, CDR2 FQNNGV. V shed 1 base and J 2 bases; nucleotides not matched to a gene: 0. In DNA, the CDR3 is TGTGCCAGCAGCTTAGGACAGGGGGCCTACGAGCAGTACTTC. Translation gives CASSLGQGAYEQYF.

The chain links TRBV9 to TRBJ2-7; TRBD1 matches 12 bases. The length of the CDR3 is 16 residues. V was pared by 3 bases and J by 5 bases, with 9 bases of the junction left unmatched. Per the germline V gene, CDR1 is SGDLS and CDR2 is YYNGEE. The CDR3 DNA reads TGTGCCAGCAGCGCGGGGATCGGGACAGGGGGCAACGAGCAGTACTTC. It is translated as CASSAGIGTGGNEQYF.

The chain combines TRBV18 with TRBJ2-3; tentative D call: TRBD1 (5 bases). Germline V gene data show CDR1 as KGHSH and CDR2 as LQKENI. The CDR3 consists of 16 residues. Trimming shortened V by 4 bases and J by 0 bases, and 14 bases separated the two germline ends. CDR3 loop: CASSRRDSSSTDTQYF. For the CDR3, the DNA is TGTGCCAGCTCACGACGCGACAGCTCTAGCACAGATACGCAGTATTTT.

CDR3 residues: CASIGQGRGNTIYF. In nucleotides, the CDR3 is TGTGCCAGCATCGGACAGGGGAGGGGAAACACCATATATTTT. This rearrangement joins TRBV28 to TRBJ1-3; 9 bases match TRBD1. V lost 7 bases, J lost 4 bases, and 5 bases stayed unmatched. CDR1 and CDR2 (germline): MDHEN, SYDVKM. The CDR3 spans 14 residues.

V and J are TRBV4-3 and TRBJ2-5, with 12 nucleotides matching TRBD2. CDR1 is LGHNA, CDR2 YSLEER, per germline. The J segment lost 0 bases and the V segment lost 1 base, leaving 3 bases of the junction unmatched. This CDR3 is 17 amino acids long. In nucleotides, the CDR3 is TGCGCCAGCAGCCAAGGTCGACTAGCGGGGGACCAAGAGACCCAGTACTTC. This sequence encodes CASSQGRLAGDQETQYF.

The DNA of the CDR3 is TGTGCCAGCAGCTTCGGGTTAACAGGACCGGCCTACGAGCAGTACTTC. It codes for CASSFGLTGPAYEQYF. The V call is TRBV11-3, the J call TRBJ2-7, with a tentative D call TRBD1 (5 bases). CDR1 is SGHNT, CDR2 YENEEA, per germline. V was shortened by 3 bases and J by 2 bases, with 17 bases between the two germline ends. This CDR3 has 16 residues.

This rearrangement joins TRBV7-3 to TRBJ1-2; tentatively, D is TRBD1 (6 bases). Trimming shortened V by 5 bases and J by 6 bases, and 16 bases separated the two germline ends. This CDR3 comprises 14 residues. The germline CDR1 and CDR2 sequences are SGHTA and FQGTGA. The CDR3 reads CASSPAGGRDGYTF. CDR3 coding DNA: TGTGCCAGCAGCCCCGCCGGGGGGCGGGATGGCTACACCTTC.

V and J are TRBV5-1 and TRBJ2-5; the D gene is possibly TRBD2 (5 bases). CDR3 size: 14 residues. Germline V CDR1 and CDR2: SGHRS, YFSETQ. V lost 3 bases, J lost 2 bases, and 11 bases lay in between. The CDR3, as DNA: TGCGCCAGCAGCTGGGGAAGCGGTCAAGAGACCCAGTACTTC. Encoded protein: CASSWGSGQETQYF.

V is TRBV4-1 and J is TRBJ2-5; 14 positions agree with TRBD2. The V and J ends lost 2 bases and 4 bases, in that order; junction bases with no gene match: 6. The CDR3 totals 17 residues. Germline-derived CDR1 and CDR2 are MGHRA and YSYEKL. In DNA, the CDR3 is TGCGCCAGCAGCCAACTCGGACTAGCGGGGGGCGGAGAGACCCAGTACTTC. As protein: CASSQLGLAGGGETQYF.

The V call is TRBV7-2, the J call TRBJ2-7; D possibly corresponds to TRBD1 (5 bases). Trimming removed 3 bases at V and 4 bases at J, with 13 bases between. The CDR3 is made up of 14 amino acids. Germline CDR1 reads SGHTA; CDR2 reads FQGNSA. CDR3 nucleotides: TGTGCCAGCAGCTTTTGGGGCCAGTATTACGAGCAGTACTTC. As protein: CASSFWGQYYEQYF.

This clone has a handful of counts. The rearrangement joins TRBV4-3 to TRBJ2-2; 8 positions match TRBD1. The CDR3 consists of 16 residues. Germline CDR1 and CDR2: LGHNA and YSLEER. Trimming removed 3 bases from V and 4 bases from J; junction bases left unmatched: 7. The CDR3 region is CASSQPRDRITGELFF. CDR3 in DNA: TGCGCCAGCAGCCAGCCCCGGGACAGGATCACCGGGGAGCTGTTTTTT.

V is TRBV4-1 and J is TRBJ1-5, with 8 bases matching TRBD1. The CDR3 totals 17 residues. Trimming removed 0 bases from V and 3 bases from J; junction bases left unmatched: 7. Germline-derived CDR1 and CDR2 are MGHRA and YSYEKL. This CDR3 is CASSQDQAGGVNQPQHF. The CDR3 DNA reads TGCGCCAGCAGCCAAGATCAGGCAGGGGGCGTCAATCAGCCCCAGCATTTT.

This chain joins TRBV4-3 and TRBJ2-1; 10 bases fit TRBD2. The CDR3 is made up of 17 amino acids. Germline-derived CDR1 and CDR2 are LGHNA and YSLEER. J was trimmed by 4 bases and V by 4 bases; bases with no gene match: 10. The CDR3 sequence: CASSPYRGSGGYNEQFF. The CDR3 DNA follows: TGCGCCAGCAGCCCTTACCGGGGTAGCGGGGGGTACAATGAGCAGTTCTTC.